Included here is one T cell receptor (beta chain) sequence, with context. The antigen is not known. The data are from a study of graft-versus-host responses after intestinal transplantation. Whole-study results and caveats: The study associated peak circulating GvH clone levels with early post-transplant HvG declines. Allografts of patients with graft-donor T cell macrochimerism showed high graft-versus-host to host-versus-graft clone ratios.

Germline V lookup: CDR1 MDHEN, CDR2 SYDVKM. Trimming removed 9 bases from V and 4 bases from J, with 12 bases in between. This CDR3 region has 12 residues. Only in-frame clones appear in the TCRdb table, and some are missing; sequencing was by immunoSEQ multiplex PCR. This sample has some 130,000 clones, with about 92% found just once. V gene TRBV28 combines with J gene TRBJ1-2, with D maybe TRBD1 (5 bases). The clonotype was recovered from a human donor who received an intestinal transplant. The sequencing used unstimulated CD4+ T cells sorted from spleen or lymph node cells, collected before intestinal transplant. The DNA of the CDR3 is TGTGCCAGTCAGGGTTACCCCTATGGCTACACCTTC. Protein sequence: CASQGYPYGYTF.